Presented here are 16 T cell receptor beta chains from one specimen sequenced in a study of blood T cell repertoires in COVID-19. This table comes from immunoSEQ multiplex PCR, and its TCRdb copy is limited to in-frame clones, with some not included. The sample shows 75,000 to 90,000 clones, roughly 91% of them seen only once. Material for sequencing was peripheral blood. The receptor set was obtained from a woman aged 50 to 65 in a cohort sampled during active COVID-19.

In this sample, this clone turned up once. This chain's CDR3 is CASSFGQVNNSPLHF. CDR3 bases: TGTGCCAGCAGCTTCGGACAGGTGAATAATTCACCCCTCCACTTT. The gene calls are TRBV6-5 and TRBJ1-6; 7 bases are shared with TRBD1. Germline V CDR1 and CDR2: MNHEY, SVGAGI. V shed 6 bases and J 5 bases; nucleotides not matched to a gene: 7. The CDR3 has 15 amino acids.

The rearrangement links TRBV5-6 to TRBJ1-2, with D perhaps matching TRBD1 (5 bases). Germline V CDR1 and CDR2: SGHDT, YYEEEE. This CDR3 comprises 12 residues. V lost 2 bases and J 12 bases, leaving 14 bases between the germline ends. The CDR3 is CASSLRTGVDTF. CDR3 bases: TGTGCCAGCAGCTTACGGACGGGGGTCGACACCTTC.

This chain connects TRBV10-3 to TRBJ2-2, with TRBD1 as a possible D gene (5 bases). The CDR3 is 14 amino acids. Germline CDR1 is ENHRY and CDR2 is SYGVKD. The ends were cut back, 4 bases at V and 2 bases at J, with 8 bases in the middle. Here the CDR3 DNA reads TGTGCCATCAGTGGCAGGGATAACACCGGGGAGCTGTTTTTT. Its translation: CAISGRDNTGELFF.

The rearrangement uses TRBV11-1 and TRBJ1-6; D possibly corresponds to TRBD1 (5 bases). V was shortened by 0 bases and J by 9 bases, with 9 bases between the two germline ends. This CDR3 is built from 14 residues. CDR1 is SGHAT and CDR2 is FQDESV in the germline V gene (reference sequence). The chain's CDR3 is CASSLAQDVSPLHF. In DNA form, the CDR3 reads TGTGCCAGCAGCTTAGCACAGGATGTTTCACCCCTCCACTTT.

The rearrangement uses TRBV6-5 and TRBJ2-7; D might be TRBD1 (6 bases). V shed 11 bases and J shed 5 bases, with 19 bases lying between them. The CDR3 totals 13 residues. The germline V gene encodes CDR1 MNHEY and CDR2 SVGAGI. This CDR3 reads CAGAPNQGNEQYF. The DNA for the CDR3 is TGTGCCGGCGCACCTAACCAGGGGAACGAGCAGTACTTC.

The chain recombines TRBV7-9 with TRBJ2-3; the match to TRBD1 covers 8 bases. The V and J ends lost 0 bases and 1 base, in that order; junction bases with no gene match: 6. Germline V gene data show CDR1 as SEHNR and CDR2 as FQNEAQ (reference sequence). CDR3 length: 17 residues. The CDR3 is CASSLAGRGHRTDTQYF. CDR3 nucleotide sequence: TGTGCCAGCAGCTTAGCAGGCAGGGGGCACCGCACAGATACGCAGTATTTT.

V and J are TRBV7-9 and TRBJ1-6, with unresolved D. The CDR3 length is 13 residues. The germline CDR1 and CDR2 sequences are SEHNR and FQNEAQ (reference sequence). Trimming cost V 5 bases and J 9 bases, with 11 bases left between them. The CDR3 DNA reads TGTGCCAGCAGCGGGTGGACTGGTTCACCCCTCCACTTT. Translation gives CASSGWTGSPLHF.

CDR3 loop: CASSPPSGRGSQPQHF. Here the CDR3 DNA reads TGTGCCAGCTCACCACCGAGCGGGCGGGGGAGCCAGCCCCAGCATTTT. The V and J genes are TRBV18 and TRBJ1-5; maybe TRBD1 (5 bases). The germline CDR1 and CDR2 sequences are KGHSH and LQKENI. The germline V and J ends were trimmed by 0 bases and 7 bases, with 16 bases remaining between them. This CDR3 contains 16 residues.

This chain connects TRBV5-1 to TRBJ2-7, with D tentatively TRBD2 (5 bases). The CDR3 length is 14 residues. Deletions cut 4 bases from V and 5 bases from J, with 16 bases between. Per the germline V gene, CDR1 is SGHRS and CDR2 is YFSETQ. The CDR3 DNA sequence: TGCGCCAGCAGCAATGAAATACCGGGGAACGAGCAGTACTTC. This translates into CASSNEIPGNEQYF.

V gene TRBV6-2 or TRBV6-3 combines with J gene TRBJ1-2; 7 bases agree with TRBD1. This CDR3 is 17 amino acids long. Per germline, CDR1 MNHEY and CDR2 SVGEGT. V gave up 5 bases and J gave up 0 bases; unmatched junction bases: 12. CDR3 residues: CASSTYRGREANYGYTF. The CDR3 nucleotides read TGTGCCAGCAGTACATACAGGGGCCGAGAGGCTAACTATGGCTACACCTTC.

This clone showed up just once. V is TRBV2 and J is TRBJ1-3; D may be TRBD1 (6 bases). The CDR3 is 15 amino acids. Trimming took off 5 bases at V and 0 bases at J, with 11 bases between the two ends. In germline, CDR1 is SNHLY, CDR2 FYNNEI. The CDR3 DNA is TGTGCCAGCAGTAGGGGGGGGTACTCTGGAAACACCATATATTTT. This codes for CASSRGGYSGNTIYF.

The gene calls are TRBV5-1 and TRBJ2-1; 7 bases align to TRBD2. This CDR3 is 14 amino acids long. Germline loops: CDR1 SGHRS, CDR2 YFSETQ. Trimming at V came to 7 bases and at J to 4 bases, leaving 8 bases not matched to a gene. This chain's CDR3 is CASWSGGGYNEQFF. The CDR3 DNA follows: TGCGCCAGCTGGTCGGGCGGGGGTTACAATGAGCAGTTCTTC.

The CDR3 protein is CASSQEDRGCEKLFF. The CDR3 region has the DNA TGCGCCAGCAGTCAAGAGGACCGGGGGTGTGAAAAACTGTTTTTT. The V gene is TRBV23-1, the J gene TRBJ1-4; D may be TRBD1 (5 bases). TRBV23-1 is an ORF for which the function is uncertain. The V gene lost 2 bases and the J gene lost 7 bases, with 14 bases spanning the gap. The CDR3 is 15 amino acids.

The rearrangement links TRBV10-1 to TRBJ1-1, with TRBD1 matching 7 bases. Germline loops: CDR1 WNHNN, CDR2 SYGVQD (reference sequence). V shed 7 bases, J shed 0 bases, and the junction held 2 bases outside the gene matches. There are 13 residues in the CDR3. The CDR3 region is CASTGQVNTEAFF. In DNA, the CDR3 is TGCGCCAGCACTGGACAGGTGAACACTGAAGCTTTCTTT.

This clone is a singleton in its sample. The rearrangement uses TRBV3-1 (or the pseudogene TRBV3-2) and TRBJ1-2; D uncertain. Germline V gene lookup returns CDR1 LGHDT and CDR2 YNNKEL (reference sequence). This CDR3 contains 15 residues. Deletions cut 8 bases from V and 4 bases from J, with 20 bases between. The CDR3 sequence: CASLPSDSGLYGYTF. As DNA, the CDR3 is TGTGCCAGCCTCCCATCTGATTCAGGCCTCTATGGCTACACCTTC.

The chain employs TRBV19 and TRBJ1-4, with 7 bases lining up with TRBD1. Germline trimming cut 8 bases from V and 7 bases from J; bases unmatched to any gene: 7. The germline gives CDR1 LNHDA, CDR2 SQIVND (reference sequence). The CDR3 is 13 amino acids. The CDR3 nucleotides read TGTGCCAGTGTGAGGGGGCACGGTGAAAAACTGTTTTTT. Translating gives CASVRGHGEKLFF.